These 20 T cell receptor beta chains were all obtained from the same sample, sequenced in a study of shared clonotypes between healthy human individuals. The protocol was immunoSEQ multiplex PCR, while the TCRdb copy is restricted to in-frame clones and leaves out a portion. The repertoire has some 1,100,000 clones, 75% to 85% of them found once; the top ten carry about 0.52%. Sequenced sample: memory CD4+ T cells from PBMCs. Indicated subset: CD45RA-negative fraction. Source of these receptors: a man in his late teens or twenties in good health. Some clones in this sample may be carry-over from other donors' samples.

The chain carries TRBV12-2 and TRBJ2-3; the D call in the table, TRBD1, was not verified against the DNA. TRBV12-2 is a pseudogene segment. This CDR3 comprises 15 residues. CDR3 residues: CASRRDTSSTDTQYF. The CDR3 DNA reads TGTGCAAGTCGCCGGGACACCTCTAGCACAGATACGCAGTATTTT.

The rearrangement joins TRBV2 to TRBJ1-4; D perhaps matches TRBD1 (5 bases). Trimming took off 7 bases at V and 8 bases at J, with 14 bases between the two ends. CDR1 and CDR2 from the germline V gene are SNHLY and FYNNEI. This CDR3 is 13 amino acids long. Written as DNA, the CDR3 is TGTGCCAGCAACCAAAAGGCAGGGGAAAAACTGTTTTTT. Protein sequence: CASNQKAGEKLFF.

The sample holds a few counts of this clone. In nucleotides, the CDR3 is TGTGCCAGCATAGGGTGGACTGAAGCTTTCTTT. This codes for CASIGWTEAFF. The rearrangement joins TRBV2 to TRBJ1-1; unclear D gene. The CDR3 contains 11 residues. Germline V gene data show CDR1 as SNHLY and CDR2 as FYNNEI. V shed 7 bases and J shed 5 bases, with 8 bases lying between them.

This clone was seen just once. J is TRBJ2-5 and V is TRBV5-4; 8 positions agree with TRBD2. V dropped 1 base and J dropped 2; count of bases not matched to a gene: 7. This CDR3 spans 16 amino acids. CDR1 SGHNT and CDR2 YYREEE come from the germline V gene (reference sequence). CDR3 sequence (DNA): TGTGCCAGCAGCTTGTATCTAGCGGGCCTACAAGAGACCCAGTACTTC. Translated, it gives CASSLYLAGLQETQYF.

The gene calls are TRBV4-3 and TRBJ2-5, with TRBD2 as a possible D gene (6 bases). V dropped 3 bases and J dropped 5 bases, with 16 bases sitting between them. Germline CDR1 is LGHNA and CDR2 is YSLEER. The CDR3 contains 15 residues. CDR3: CASSHLGAGRETQYF. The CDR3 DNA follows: TGCGCCAGCAGCCATTTAGGAGCGGGCAGGGAGACCCAGTACTTC.

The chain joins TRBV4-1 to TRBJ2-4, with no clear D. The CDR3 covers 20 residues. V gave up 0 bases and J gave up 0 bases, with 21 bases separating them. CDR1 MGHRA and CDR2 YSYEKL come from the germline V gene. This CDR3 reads CASSQEYSRLLELAKNIQYF. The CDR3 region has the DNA TGCGCCAGCAGCCAAGAGTATAGCAGGTTATTAGAGCTAGCCAAAAACATTCAGTACTTC.

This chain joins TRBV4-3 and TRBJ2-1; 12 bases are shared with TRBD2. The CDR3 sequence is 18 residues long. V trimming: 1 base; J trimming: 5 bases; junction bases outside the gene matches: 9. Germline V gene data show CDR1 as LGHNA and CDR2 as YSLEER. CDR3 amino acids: CASSQGLAGGGIDNEQFF. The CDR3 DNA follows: TGCGCCAGCAGCCAAGGTCTAGCGGGAGGGGGGATTGACAATGAGCAGTTCTTC.

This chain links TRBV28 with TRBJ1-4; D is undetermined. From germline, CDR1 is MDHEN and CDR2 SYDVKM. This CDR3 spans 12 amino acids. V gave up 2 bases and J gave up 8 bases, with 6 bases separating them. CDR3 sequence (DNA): TGTGCCAGCAGTTTAATCCGAGAAAAACTGTTTTTT. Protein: CASSLIREKLFF. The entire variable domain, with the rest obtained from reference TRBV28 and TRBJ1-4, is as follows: DVKVTQSSRYLVKRTGEKVFLECVQDMDHENMFWYRQDPGLGLRLIYFSYDVKMKEKGDIPEGYSVSREKKERFSLILESASTNQTSMYLCASSLIREKLFFGSGTQLSVL.

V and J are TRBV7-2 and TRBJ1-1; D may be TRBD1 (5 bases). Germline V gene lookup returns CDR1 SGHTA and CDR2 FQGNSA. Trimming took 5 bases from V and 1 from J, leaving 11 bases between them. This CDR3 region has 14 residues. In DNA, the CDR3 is TGTGCCAGCAGCCTGTGGGGCCGGAACACTGAAGCTTTCTTT. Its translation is CASSLWGRNTEAFF.

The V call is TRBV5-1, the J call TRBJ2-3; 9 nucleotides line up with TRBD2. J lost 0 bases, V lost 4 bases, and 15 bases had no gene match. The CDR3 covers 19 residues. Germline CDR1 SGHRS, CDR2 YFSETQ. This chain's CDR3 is CASSGRGLAGNPSTDTQYF. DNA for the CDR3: TGCGCCAGCAGCGGGCGCGGGCTAGCGGGAAACCCTAGCACAGATACGCAGTATTTT.

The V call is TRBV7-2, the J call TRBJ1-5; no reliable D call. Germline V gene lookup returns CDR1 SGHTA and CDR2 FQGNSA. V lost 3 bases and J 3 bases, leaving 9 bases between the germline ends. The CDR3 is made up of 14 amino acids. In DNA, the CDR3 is TGTGCCAGCAGCTTTGTGCAGGACAATCAGCCCCAGCATTTT. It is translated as CASSFVQDNQPQHF.

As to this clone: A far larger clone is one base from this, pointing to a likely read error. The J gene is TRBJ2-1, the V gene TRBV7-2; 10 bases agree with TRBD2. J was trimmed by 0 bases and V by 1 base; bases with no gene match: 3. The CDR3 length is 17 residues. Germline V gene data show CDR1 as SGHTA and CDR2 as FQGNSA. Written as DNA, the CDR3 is TGTGCCAGCAGCTTAGGGGCTAGCGGGAGCTCCTACAATGAGCAGTTCTTC. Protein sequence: CASSLGASGSSYNEQFF.

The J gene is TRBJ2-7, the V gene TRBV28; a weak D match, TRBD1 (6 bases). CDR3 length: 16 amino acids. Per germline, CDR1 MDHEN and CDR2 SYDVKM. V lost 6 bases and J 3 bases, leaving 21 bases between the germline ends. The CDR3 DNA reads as TGTGCCAGCAGAAAAACAGGGACCCCCGGTCGCTACGAGCAGTACTTC. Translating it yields CASRKTGTPGRYEQYF.

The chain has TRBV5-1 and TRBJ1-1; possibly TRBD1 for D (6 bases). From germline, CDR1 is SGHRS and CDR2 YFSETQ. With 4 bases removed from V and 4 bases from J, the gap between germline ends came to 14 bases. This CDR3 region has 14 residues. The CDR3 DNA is TGCGCCAGCAGCCTACAGGACAGAGCCACTGAAGCTTTCTTT. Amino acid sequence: CASSLQDRATEAFF. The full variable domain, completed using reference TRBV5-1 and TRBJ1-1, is KAGVTQTPRYLIKTRGQQVTLSCSPISGHRSVSWYQQTPGQGLQFLFEYFSETQRNKGNFPGRFSGRQFSNSRSEMNVSTLELGDSALYLCASSLQDRATEAFFGQGTRLTVV.

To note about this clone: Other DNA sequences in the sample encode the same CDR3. The CDR3 DNA is TGCAGCGTTGAAGATCGGGGGATGAACACTGAAGCTTTCTTT. This codes for CSVEDRGMNTEAFF. The chain is built from TRBV29-1 and TRBJ1-1; perhaps TRBD1 as D (5 bases). Trimming took off 0 bases at V and 0 bases at J, with 8 bases between the two ends. The length of the CDR3 is 14 residues. Germline V lookup: CDR1 SQVTM, CDR2 ANQGSEA.

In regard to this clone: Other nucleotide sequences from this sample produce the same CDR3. CDR3: CATSRGAGSSYNEQFF. The CDR3 DNA follows: TGTGCCACCAGCAGAGGGGCGGGAAGCTCCTACAATGAGCAGTTCTTC. This chain links TRBV15 with TRBJ2-1; D might be TRBD2 (6 bases). This CDR3 has 16 amino acids. The ends were cut back, 1 base at V and 0 bases at J, with 10 bases in the middle. CDR1 is LNHNV, CDR2 YYDKDF, per germline (reference sequence).

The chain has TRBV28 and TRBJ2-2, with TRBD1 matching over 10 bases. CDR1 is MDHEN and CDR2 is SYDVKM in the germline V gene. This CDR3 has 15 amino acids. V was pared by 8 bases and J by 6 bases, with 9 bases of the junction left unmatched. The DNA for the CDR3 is TGTGCCAGCGTAACCCGACAGGGGGCGCCCGGGGAGCTGTTTTTT. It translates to CASVTRQGAPGELFF.

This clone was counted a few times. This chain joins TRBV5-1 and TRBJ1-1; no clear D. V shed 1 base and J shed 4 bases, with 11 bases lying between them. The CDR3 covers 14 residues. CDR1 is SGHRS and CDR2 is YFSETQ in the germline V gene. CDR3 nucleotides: TGCGCCAGCAGCTTGCCCGGGAAGGGCACTGAAGCTTTCTTT. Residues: CASSLPGKGTEAFF.

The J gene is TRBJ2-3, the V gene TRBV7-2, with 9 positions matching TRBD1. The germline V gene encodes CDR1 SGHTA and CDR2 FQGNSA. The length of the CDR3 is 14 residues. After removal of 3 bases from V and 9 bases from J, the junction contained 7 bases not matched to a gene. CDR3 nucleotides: TGTGCCAGCAGCTTCGGCGGACAGGGGATGACGCAGTATTTT. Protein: CASSFGGQGMTQYF.

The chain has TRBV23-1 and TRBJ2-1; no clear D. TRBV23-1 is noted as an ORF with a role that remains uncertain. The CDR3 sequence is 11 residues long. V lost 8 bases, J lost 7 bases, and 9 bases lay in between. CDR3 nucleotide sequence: TGCGCCAGCCCTACGGTTAATGAGCAGTTCTTC. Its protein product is CASPTVNEQFF.